The 30 T cell receptor beta chains in this list originate from one sample, sequenced in a study of blood T cell repertoires in COVID-19. Assay used: immunoSEQ multiplex PCR; TCRdb lists only in-frame clones, some missing. The sample gives some 270,000 clones, 86% of which show up once; 5% to 7% is in the top ten. The sequencing input was peripheral blood. These receptors all come from a woman at least 80 years old with COVID-19, enrolled during active disease.

V is TRBV7-8 and J is TRBJ1-5, with D possibly matching TRBD1 (5 bases). Between the trimmed V and J ends, which lost 1 base and 4 bases, there was a span of 11 bases. The CDR3 sequence is 15 residues long. Germline V lookup: CDR1 SGHVS, CDR2 FQNEAQ. The CDR3 DNA sequence: TGTGCCAGCAGCTTAGAGGACACGAAGAATCAGCCCCAGCATTTT. This codes for CASSLEDTKNQPQHF.

The CDR3 reads CASSSGQANYGYTF. The CDR3 DNA reads as TGTGCCAGCAGCTCGGGACAGGCTAACTATGGCTACACCTTC. The chain carries TRBV5-6 and TRBJ1-2, with 8 bases aligning to TRBD1. J lost 0 bases, V lost 3 bases, and 1 base had no gene match. The CDR3 covers 14 residues. Germline CDR1 is SGHDT and CDR2 is YYEEEE.

The rearrangement joins TRBV18 to TRBJ1-2, with D maybe TRBD1 (5 bases). This CDR3 is 16 amino acids long. The V end lost 2 bases, the J end lost 4 bases, and 17 bases lay between the germline ends. CDR1 and CDR2 from the germline V gene are KGHSH and LQKENI. Here the CDR3 reads CASSPARQTGGYGYTF. The CDR3 region has the DNA TGTGCCAGCTCACCAGCCAGGCAAACAGGCGGCTATGGCTACACCTTC.

The chain is built from TRBV19 and TRBJ2-7, with 10 bases fitting TRBD1. From germline, CDR1 is LNHDA and CDR2 SQIVND (reference sequence). CDR3 length equals 14 residues. Losses at the gene ends were 1 base for V and 9 bases for J; bases not matched to a gene: 6. DNA for the CDR3: TGTGCCAGTAGTATAGCTCGACAGGGGGCCTCGCAGTACTTC. Translating it yields CASSIARQGASQYF.

The chain joins TRBV19 to TRBJ1-4, with D unresolved. V dropped 4 bases and J dropped 7 bases, with 22 bases sitting between them. CDR1 is LNHDA, CDR2 SQIVND, per germline (reference sequence). The CDR3 contains 17 residues. CDR3 residues: CASSSPSPRLAGEKLFF. CDR3 in DNA: TGTGCCAGTAGTAGCCCCTCCCCACGTCTCGCGGGTGAAAAACTGTTTTTT.

The V and J genes are TRBV5-1 and TRBJ2-1; 9 nucleotides line up with TRBD2. CDR1 is SGHRS and CDR2 is YFSETQ in the germline V gene. With 0 bases clipped from V and 8 bases from J, the junction kept 6 bases outside the gene matches. The CDR3 is made up of 15 amino acids. CDR3 in amino acids: CASSLGRGGRDEQFF. The CDR3 coding sequence is TGCGCCAGCAGCTTGGGGCGGGGGGGCCGTGATGAGCAGTTCTTC.

This clone has only a few counts. The chain joins TRBV18 to TRBJ1-6; D ambiguous. The ends were cut back, 5 bases at V and 2 bases at J, with 7 bases in the middle. This CDR3 is 14 amino acids long. Germline V gene data show CDR1 as KGHSH and CDR2 as LQKENI. CDR3 residues: CASSVETYNSPLHF. The CDR3 DNA sequence: TGTGCCAGCTCAGTTGAGACCTATAATTCACCCCTCCACTTT.

The rearrangement joins TRBV19 to TRBJ1-2; 12 nucleotides line up with TRBD1. Germline assignment: CDR1 LNHDA and CDR2 SQIVND (reference sequence). The trim removed 9 bases at V and 4 bases at J, leaving 9 bases unmatched. This CDR3 has 15 amino acids. CDR3 nucleotide sequence: TGTGCCAGCCGAGGGACAGGGGGCATCCTCTATGGCTACACCTTC. Translating it yields CASRGTGGILYGYTF.

The rearrangement uses TRBV29-1 and TRBJ2-1; 10 bases match TRBD2. The germline V gene has CDR1 SQVTM and CDR2 ANQGSEA. This CDR3 contains 16 residues. Trimming took 4 bases from V and 0 from J; bases not matched to a gene: 6. This CDR3 is CSVGTSGASSYNEQFF. In DNA form, the CDR3 reads TGCAGCGTTGGAACTAGCGGGGCCAGCTCCTACAATGAGCAGTTCTTC.

The V gene is TRBV5-1, the J gene TRBJ2-2, with 9 bases that match TRBD1. The CDR3 has 15 residues. The germline CDR1 and CDR2 sequences are SGHRS and YFSETQ. V lost 1 base to trimming and J lost 5 bases; unmatched junction nucleotides: 3. DNA of the CDR3: TGCGCCAGCAGCTTGATGGGACAGGGAACCGGGGAGCTGTTTTTT. This sequence encodes CASSLMGQGTGELFF.

The chain joins TRBV5-5 to TRBJ2-7, with TRBD2 identical over 8 bases. The CDR3 totals 16 residues. Germline loops: CDR1 SGHKS, CDR2 YYEKEE (reference sequence). V lost 1 base and J lost 2; bases outside the gene matches: 8. The CDR3 DNA follows: TGTGCCAGCAGCTTGTCGTACAGCGGGGGAGCCTACGAGCAGTACTTC. Its protein is CASSLSYSGGAYEQYF.

This clone has only a few counts. The genes are TRBV19 and TRBJ1-6; no firm D call. The CDR3 runs 14 residues. V lost 7 bases to trimming and J lost 7 bases, with 14 bases between them. Germline lookup yields CDR1 LNHDA and CDR2 SQIVND (reference sequence). The CDR3 loop reads CASKEGVPNSPLHF. As DNA, the CDR3 is TGTGCCAGTAAAGAGGGCGTACCCAATTCACCCCTCCACTTT.

The rearrangement uses TRBV5-1 and TRBJ1-4, with D maybe TRBD1 (5 bases). The CDR3 is 14 amino acids. V was trimmed by 4 bases and J by 7 bases, leaving 14 bases between them. From germline, CDR1 is SGHRS and CDR2 YFSETQ. In DNA, the CDR3 is TGCGCCAGCAGCCAAGGACAAGGAAGTGAAAAACTGTTTTTT. Its translation is CASSQGQGSEKLFF.

V gene TRBV3-1 (or the pseudogene TRBV3-2) combines with J gene TRBJ1-1; D is possibly TRBD1 (5 bases). The CDR3 runs to 14 residues. Germline V gene lookup returns CDR1 LGHDT and CDR2 YNNKEL (reference sequence). V lost 1 base and J 6 bases, leaving 12 bases between the germline ends. In DNA, the CDR3 is TGTGCCAGCAGCCAAGGGGGGGAGGGGTCTGAAGCTTTCTTT. It codes for CASSQGGEGSEAFF.

The chain couples TRBV28 to TRBJ1-6; 10 positions match TRBD1. The CDR3 spans 17 residues. Germline V gene sequence: CDR1 MDHEN, CDR2 SYDVKM. The ends lost 2 bases at V and 9 bases at J; junction bases unmatched: 10. CDR3 residues: CASSLPDSGQGSSPLHF. CDR3 nucleotides: TGTGCCAGCAGTTTACCCGACTCGGGACAGGGGAGTTCACCCCTCCACTTT.

This chain connects TRBV5-4 to TRBJ1-6; TRBD1 is a possible D gene (5 bases). From germline, CDR1 is SGHNT and CDR2 YYREEE (reference sequence). The CDR3 runs 15 residues. The V and J ends lost 0 bases and 9 bases respectively, with 13 bases between them. The CDR3 DNA sequence: TGTGCCAGCAGCTTGGTGTCCGGGGGGTCTTCACCCCTCCACTTT. Its protein product is CASSLVSGGSSPLHF.

The chain couples TRBV28 to TRBJ2-5; 12 bases are shared with TRBD2. Germline CDR1 and CDR2: MDHEN and SYDVKM. J gave up 2 bases and V 5 bases, and 15 bases lay outside the gene matches. This CDR3 is 19 amino acids long. This CDR3 reads CASSLPSYGLAGKQETQYF. CDR3 DNA sequence: TGTGCCAGCAGTCTCCCCTCCTACGGACTAGCGGGGAAGCAAGAGACCCAGTACTTC.

This clone was observed once. The chain combines TRBV5-1 with TRBJ1-1; TRBD1 matches 7 bases. The CDR3 is 15 residues long. Germline V CDR1 and CDR2: SGHRS, YFSETQ. J was trimmed by 1 base and V by 4 bases; bases with no gene match: 7. In DNA form, the CDR3 reads TGCGCCAGCAGCGCTCAGGGGGTCTGGAACACTGAAGCTTTCTTT. Encoded protein: CASSAQGVWNTEAFF.

The J gene is TRBJ2-7, the V gene TRBV3-1 (or the pseudogene TRBV3-2), with 8 bases aligning to TRBD2. Germline CDR1 and CDR2: LGHDT and YNNKEL (reference sequence). With 1 base clipped from V and 0 bases from J, the junction kept 5 bases outside the gene matches. CDR3 length equals 16 residues. The CDR3 here is CASSQGAAGGSYEQYF. The CDR3 DNA is TGTGCCAGCAGCCAAGGCGCGGCGGGGGGCTCCTACGAGCAGTACTTC.

The gene calls are TRBV14 and TRBJ1-2; D remains ambiguous. The germline CDR1 and CDR2 sequences are SGHDN and FVKESK. The CDR3 is 16 residues long. With 3 bases removed from V and 4 bases from J, the gap between germline ends came to 18 bases. CDR3 loop: CASSQALNGGRYGYTF. The CDR3 bases are TGTGCCAGCAGCCAGGCCCTGAATGGCGGGCGCTATGGCTACACCTTC.

J is TRBJ1-3 and V is TRBV5-3; 11 bases fit TRBD1. TRBV5-3 is treated as an ORF (open reading frame) with a function not yet certain. J lost 0 bases, V lost 3 bases, and 5 bases had no gene match. The CDR3 runs to 17 residues. CDR3 nucleotide sequence: TGTGCCAGAAGCTACGGGGACAGGGGGAACTCTGGAAACACCATATATTTT. Amino acids: CARSYGDRGNSGNTIYF.

This chain uses TRBV6-2 or TRBV6-3 with TRBJ2-4, with 12 bases that match TRBD2. Trimming took 6 bases from V and 9 from J; bases not matched to a gene: 6. The CDR3 is made up of 14 amino acids. CDR1 and CDR2 from the germline V gene are MNHEY and SVGEGT. CDR3: CASSRTSGASIQYF. The CDR3 DNA reads as TGTGCCAGCAGCCGGACTAGCGGGGCTTCCATTCAGTACTTC.

About this clone: The sample contains more than one DNA sequence encoding this CDR3. This chain uses TRBV18 with TRBJ1-4; 10 nucleotides line up with TRBD1. This CDR3 has 15 amino acids. Germline V gene sequence: CDR1 KGHSH, CDR2 LQKENI. J lost 7 bases, V lost 1 base, and 3 bases had no gene match. In nucleotides, the CDR3 is TGTGCCAGCTCACCACGGACAGGGGGTAGTGAAAAACTGTTTTTT. Translated, it gives CASSPRTGGSEKLFF.

The rearrangement uses TRBV7-3 and TRBJ2-3; the match to TRBD2 covers 11 bases. The J segment lost 3 bases and the V segment lost 5 bases, leaving 4 bases of the junction unmatched. Looked up from germline, CDR1 is SGHTA and CDR2 is FQGTGA. The CDR3 spans 15 residues. CDR3 DNA: TGTGCCAGCAGCCCTACTAGCGGGGGAACAGATACGCAGTATTTT. This encodes CASSPTSGGTDTQYF. The whole variable domain, filled in from reference TRBV7-3 and TRBJ2-3, reads GAGVSQTPSNKVTEKGKYVELRCDPISGHTALYWYRQSLGQGPEFLIYFQGTGAADDSGLPNDRFFAVRPEGSVSTLKIQRTERGDSAVYLCASSPTSGGTDTQYFGPGTRLTVL.

This sequence joins TRBV19 and TRBJ1-5; TRBD1 is a possible D gene (5 bases). The V gene lost 7 bases and the J gene lost 4 bases, with 17 bases spanning the gap. The CDR3 is 15 amino acids. Germline V lookup: CDR1 LNHDA, CDR2 SQIVND (reference sequence). The CDR3 DNA is TGTGCCAGTACGTCCCAGCAGGGAGGTAATCAGCCCCAGCATTTT. Translated: CASTSQQGGNQPQHF.

This clone has a handful of counts. The chain is built from TRBV6-5 and TRBJ1-1; perhaps TRBD1 as D (6 bases). Per germline, CDR1 MNHEY and CDR2 SVGAGI. Deletions cut 0 bases from V and 4 bases from J, with 12 bases between. CDR3 length equals 15 residues. The CDR3 loop reads CASSYSNRGATEAFF. The CDR3 DNA sequence: TGTGCCAGCAGTTACTCGAACCGGGGGGCCACTGAAGCTTTCTTT.

The chain has TRBV6-5 and TRBJ1-5, with TRBD1 identical over 7 bases. The germline V gene has CDR1 MNHEY and CDR2 SVGAGI. J lost 0 bases, V lost 10 bases, and 9 bases had no gene match. The CDR3 has 15 residues. CDR3 nucleotide sequence: TGTGCCACCAAGGCGGGACAGTATAGCAATCAGCCCCAGCATTTT. As protein: CATKAGQYSNQPQHF.

The chain recombines TRBV18 with TRBJ1-1; 8 nucleotides align to TRBD1. CDR1 KGHSH and CDR2 LQKENI come from the germline V gene. The CDR3 has 16 amino acids. V lost 1 base to trimming and J lost 1 base; unmatched junction nucleotides: 5. The CDR3 DNA reads TGTGCCAGCTCACCACAAGACAGGGGTTGGAACACTGAAGCTTTCTTT. This encodes CASSPQDRGWNTEAFF.

The chain has TRBV20-1 and TRBJ1-2; possible D gene TRBD1, 6 bases. CDR1 DFQATT and CDR2 SNEGSKA come from the germline V gene (reference sequence). V was clipped by 3 bases and J by 7 bases, with 24 bases between them. CDR3 length: 16 residues. CDR3 loop: CSASDAGIQGSGGYTF. In DNA, the CDR3 is TGCAGTGCTAGTGATGCCGGGATACAGGGATCTGGTGGCTACACCTTC.

This sequence joins TRBV9 and TRBJ1-1; the D is unclear. This CDR3 is 15 amino acids long. The germline gives CDR1 SGDLS, CDR2 YYNGEE. V lost 0 bases and J 1 base, leaving 10 bases between the germline ends. The CDR3 spells CASSVEGGPNTEAFF. Written as DNA, the CDR3 is TGTGCCAGCAGCGTAGAGGGAGGGCCGAACACTGAAGCTTTCTTT.